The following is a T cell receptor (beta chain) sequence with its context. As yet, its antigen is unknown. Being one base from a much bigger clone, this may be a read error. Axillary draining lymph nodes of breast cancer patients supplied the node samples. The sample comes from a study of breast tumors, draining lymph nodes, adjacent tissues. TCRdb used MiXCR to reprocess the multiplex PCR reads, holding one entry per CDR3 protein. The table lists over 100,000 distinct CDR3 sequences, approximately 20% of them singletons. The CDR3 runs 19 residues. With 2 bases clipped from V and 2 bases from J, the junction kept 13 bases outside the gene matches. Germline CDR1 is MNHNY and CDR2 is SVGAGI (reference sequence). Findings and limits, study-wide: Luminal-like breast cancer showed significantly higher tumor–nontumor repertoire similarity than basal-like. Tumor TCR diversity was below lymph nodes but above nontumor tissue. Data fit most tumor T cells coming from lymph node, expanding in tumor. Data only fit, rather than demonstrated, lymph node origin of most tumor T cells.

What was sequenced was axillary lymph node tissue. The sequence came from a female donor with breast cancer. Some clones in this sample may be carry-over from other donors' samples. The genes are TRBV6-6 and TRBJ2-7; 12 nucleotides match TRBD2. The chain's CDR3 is CASSYVGSSSGRGAYEQYF. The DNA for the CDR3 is TGTGCCAGCAGTTACGTCGGCAGTTCTAGCGGGAGGGGTGCCTACGAGCAGTACTTC.